The 5 T cell receptor beta chains below come from one sample, sequenced in a study of cytomegalovirus exposure and HLA in healthy donors. The PCR used 60 Vbeta and 13 Jbeta primers. Sequenced by immunoSEQ multiplex PCR; TCRdb stores in-frame clones only, minus some. The table includes roughly 170,000 clones, more than 65% detected once. What was sequenced was PBMCs. These receptors were obtained from a woman aged 30 to 39 in good health and CMV-seronegative.

The chain employs TRBV2 and TRBJ1-1; TRBD1 agrees at 8 bases. The V gene end was trimmed by 5 bases and the J gene end by 5 bases; junction bases not matched to a gene: 7. Germline-derived CDR1 and CDR2 are SNHLY and FYNNEI. CDR3 length equals 14 residues. The CDR3 region is CASSQQGGRTEAFF. CDR3 coding DNA: TGTGCCAGCAGTCAACAGGGGGGGAGGACTGAAGCTTTCTTT. The whole variable domain, remainder taken from reference TRBV2 and TRBJ1-1, is EPEVTQTPSHQVTQMGQEVILRCVPISNHLYFYWYRQILGQKVEFLVSFYNNEISEKSEIFDDQFSVERPDGSNFTLKIRSTKLEDSAMYFCASSQQGGRTEAFFGQGTRLTVV.

The J gene is TRBJ2-5, the V gene TRBV5-1; 7 bases map to TRBD2. Trimming cost V 1 base and J 1 base; bases outside gene matches: 7. This CDR3 comprises 16 residues. Germline V gene lookup returns CDR1 SGHRS and CDR2 YFSETQ. CDR3 DNA: TGCGCCAGCAGCTTGTTGGGGGGGTCGGTCCAAGAGACCCAGTACTTC. It is translated as CASSLLGGSVQETQYF.

The chain combines TRBV11-2 with TRBJ2-7, with 7 nucleotides matching TRBD1. This CDR3 comprises 17 residues. After removal of 5 bases from V and 2 bases from J, the junction contained 15 bases not matched to a gene. Germline V gene data show CDR1 as SGHAT and CDR2 as FQNNGV. This CDR3 is CASSRLTGKSPTYEQYF. The CDR3 DNA reads TGTGCCAGCAGCCGTCTGACAGGGAAAAGCCCTACCTACGAGCAGTACTTC.

V gene TRBV5-6 combines with J gene TRBJ2-7; 12 nucleotides agree with TRBD2. Germline CDR1 SGHDT, CDR2 YYEEEE. J gave up 0 bases and V 3 bases, and 1 base lay outside the gene matches. The CDR3 is 15 amino acids. The CDR3 loop is CASSSTSGGSYEQYF. The CDR3 DNA reads as TGTGCCAGCAGCTCGACTAGCGGGGGCTCCTACGAGCAGTACTTC. The full variable domain, with the rest looked up from reference TRBV5-6 and TRBJ2-7, is DAGVTQSPTHLIKTRGQQVTLRCSPKSGHDTVSWYQQALGQGPQFIFQYYEEEERQRGNFPDRFSGHQFPNYSSELNVNALLLGDSALYLCASSSTSGGSYEQYFGPGTRLTVT.

This clone was detected a few times. The rearrangement joins TRBV13 to TRBJ2-5; tentatively, D is TRBD1 (7 bases). CDR1 is PRHDT and CDR2 is FYEKMQ in the germline V gene (reference sequence). Trimming took 5 bases from V and 5 from J, leaving 18 bases between them. This CDR3 is built from 15 residues. The CDR3 nucleotides read TGTGCCAGCAGCCCGTTGCAGGGGGGTTCCGAGACCCAGTACTTC. As protein: CASSPLQGGSETQYF.